The clone carrying this TCR beta chain was detected only a few times. Trimming shortened V by 5 bases and J by 0 bases, and 11 bases separated the two germline ends. In germline, CDR1 is SNHLY, CDR2 FYNNEI. The CDR3 consists of 16 residues. This sample is part of a study of blood T cell repertoires in COVID-19. Ages ranged from about 18 to 89 years, with residence in about 23 US areas. Original methodology: Amplification of reference gene primers provided the estimated nucleated cell counts. The assay was immunoSEQ multiplex PCR, and TCRdb's table has in-frame clones only and misses some. That table gives V, J and clone size, and the DNA gave D and trimming. Of 180,000 or so clones in the sample, over 75% were seen once.

J is TRBJ1-6 and V is TRBV2; maybe TRBD1 (6 bases). The TCR originated in a human donor with acute COVID-19. The donor label of this sample is uncertain. The specimen was PBMCs or T cells enriched from blood (not recorded which). The CDR3 region is CASSWEGGSYNSPLHF. The CDR3 region has the DNA TGTGCCAGCAGTTGGGAAGGGGGCTCCTATAATTCACCCCTCCACTTT.